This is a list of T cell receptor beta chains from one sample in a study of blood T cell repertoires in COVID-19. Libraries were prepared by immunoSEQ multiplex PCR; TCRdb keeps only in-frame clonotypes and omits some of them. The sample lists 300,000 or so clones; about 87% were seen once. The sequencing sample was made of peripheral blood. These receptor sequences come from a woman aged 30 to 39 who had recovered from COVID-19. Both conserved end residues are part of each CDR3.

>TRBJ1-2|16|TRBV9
CASSVTPGQGNYGYTF
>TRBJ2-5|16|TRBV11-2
CASSSGLAGRRETQYF
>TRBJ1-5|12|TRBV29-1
CSVGTPDQPQHF
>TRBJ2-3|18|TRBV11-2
CASSPRGGLAWGGDTQYF
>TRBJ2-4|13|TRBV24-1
CATGDRGQNIQYF
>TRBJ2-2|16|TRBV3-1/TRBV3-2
CASKGGTTLNTGELFF
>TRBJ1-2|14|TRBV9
CASSVGRGDYGYTF
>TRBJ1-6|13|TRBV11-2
CASSLESNSPLHF
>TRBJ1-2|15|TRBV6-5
CASSSTGRKLYGYTF
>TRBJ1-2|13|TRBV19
CATSPGYNYGYTF
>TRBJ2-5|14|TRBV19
CASSISTLQETQYF
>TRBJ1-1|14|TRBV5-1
CASSLGVADTEAFF
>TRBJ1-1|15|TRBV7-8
CASSPTPGGNTEAFF
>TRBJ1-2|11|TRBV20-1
CSGGSPYGYTF
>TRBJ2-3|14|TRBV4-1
CASSQEQGTDTQYF
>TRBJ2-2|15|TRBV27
CASSLGGVYTGELFF
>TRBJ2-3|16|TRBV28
CASSSSGGNSTDTQYF
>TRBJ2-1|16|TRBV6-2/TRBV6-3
CASSQYSGGWDNEQFF
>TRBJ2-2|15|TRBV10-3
CAISDRGTNTGELFF
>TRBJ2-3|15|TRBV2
CASSESTGSTDTQYF
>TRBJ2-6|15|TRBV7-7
CASSPLEAGANVLTF
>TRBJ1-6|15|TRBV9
CASSVQGGEDSPLHF